The rows below give T cell receptor beta chains drawn from one sample of a study of OX40 agonist ivuxolimab in advanced cancers. Using immunoSEQ multiplex PCR, the repertoire was profiled, and TCRdb retains in-frame clones only, with some absent. The sample has roughly 98,000 clones, approximately 80% seen once; the top ten hold more than 1.1%. This sample comprised CD4+ or CD8+ T cells sorted from blood, obtained in a trial of the OX40 agonist ivuxolimab. The receptors here all came from an adult with an advanced solid tumor such as melanoma, head and neck, liver or kidney cancer. CDR3s include the opening cysteine and the closing phenylalanine or tryptophan. A D gene is named only where the DNA matches it firmly. Clone sizes are given selectively: once, few, many, or a class where the clone is expanded.

d_gene	v_gene	len	abundance	j_gene	CDR3nt	CDR3aa
-	TRBV7-9	13	-	TRBJ1-1	TGTGCCAGCAGCTTAGGCCCCGTATCTGAAGCTTTCTTT	CASSLGPVSEAFF
-	TRBV5-1	16	-	TRBJ2-1	TGCGCCAGCAGCCGGGGTCCCCAAGGGGCCAATAATGAGCAGTTCTTC	CASSRGPQGANNEQFF
TRBD2	TRBV28	14	-	TRBJ2-7	TGTGCCAGCAGAAAACAACTAGCGGGAAACGAGCAGTACTTC	CASRKQLAGNEQYF
-	TRBV5-6	15	-	TRBJ1-2	TGTGCCAGCACCCGAGCTGGGCCGGGAGGAAATGGCTACACCTTC	CASTRAGPGGNGYTF
-	TRBV28	16	once	TRBJ1-3	TGTGCCAGCTCCACAGGCGTCGGGGCTACTGGAAACACCATATATTTT	CASSTGVGATGNTIYF
-	TRBV4-3	15	once	TRBJ2-5	TGCGCCAGCAGCCCAAGGCCAGGAAGGGGGGAGACCCAGTACTTC	CASSPRPGRGETQYF
-	TRBV20-1	11	-	TRBJ2-3	TGCAGTGCTAGAGGGGGAGATACGCAGTATTTT	CSARGGDTQYF
-	TRBV28	14	-	TRBJ2-1	TGTGCCAGCAGATCCCCGCCGGGAGTATATGAGCAGTTCTTC	CASRSPPGVYEQFF
-	TRBV27	15	-	TRBJ1-6	TGTGCCAGCAGGCGACGGGGCTCCTATAATTCACCCCTCCACTTT	CASRRRGSYNSPLHF
-	TRBV28	15	once	TRBJ1-5	TGTGCCAGCAGTACTCGCAGGGCGGGAAATCAGCCCCAGCATTTT	CASSTRRAGNQPQHF
-	TRBV27	18	-	TRBJ1-3	TGTGCCAGCAGTTCCTCGGCCCGGGGAAGTTCGGGTGGAAACACCATATATTTT	CASSSSARGSSGGNTIYF
-	TRBV6-6	16	once	TRBJ1-2	TGTGCCAGCAGTTACACCCTCCGGGAGGTGGCCTATGGCTACACCTTC	CASSYTLREVAYGYTF
-	TRBV19	13	-	TRBJ1-2	TGTGCCAGTAAGGAACAGGGAAGAGGTGGCTACACCTTC	CASKEQGRGGYTF
TRBD1	TRBV6-6	15	-	TRBJ1-2	TGTGCCAGCAGTCGACAGGGGGCGCAGAACTATGGCTACACCTTC	CASSRQGAQNYGYTF
-	TRBV27	14	-	TRBJ1-4	TGTGCCAGCAGCCGACTGGGTGGTAATGAAAAACTGTTTTTT	CASSRLGGNEKLFF
-	TRBV25-1	14	-	TRBJ2-7	TGTGCCAGCAGACTTCCCGGGACACTATACGAGCAGTACTTC	CASRLPGTLYEQYF
-	TRBV2	13	-	TRBJ2-4	TGTGCCAGCAAAACGGCGGTAGGGAACATTCAGTACTTC	CASKTAVGNIQYF
-	TRBV6-5	11	-	TRBJ2-3	TGTGCCGCACAGGCGGGGAATACGCAGTATTTT	CAAQAGNTQYF
TRBD2	TRBV5-4	16	once	TRBJ2-5	TGTGCCAGCAGCTGGGCGAAAAGGGTGGGGGGGGAGACCCAGTACTTC	CASSWAKRVGGETQYF
TRBD1	TRBV30	15	-	TRBJ2-7	TGTGCCTGGAGCGCCGGGGGACAGGGAATTGGAGAGCAGTACTTC	CAWSAGGQGIGEQYF
-	TRBV19	15	once	TRBJ2-5	TGTGCCAGTAGTATAGGGCAGAGGGGATTGGAGACCCAGTACTTC	CASSIGQRGLETQYF
-	TRBV7-2	12	-	TRBJ2-5	TGTGCCAGCAGCCTCTTGGGTGGGACCCAGTACTTC	CASSLLGGTQYF
-	TRBV5-1	18	-	TRBJ2-3	TGCGCCAGCACCCCCGGGACAGGGGTGCTAGCGGGGTCAGATACGCAGTATTTT	CASTPGTGVLAGSDTQYF
TRBD1	TRBV10-2	13	few	TRBJ1-2	TGCGCCAGCACCAAGAGGACAGGGGATGGCTACACCTTC	CASTKRTGDGYTF
-	TRBV30	12	-	TRBJ1-2	TGTGCCTGGATAGGATTAGGGGGGGGCTACACCTTC	CAWIGLGGGYTF
-	TRBV13	16	-	TRBJ2-1	TGTGCCAGCAGCTTACCGGGGGGCAACTCCTACAATGAGCAGTTCTTC	CASSLPGGNSYNEQFF
TRBD1	TRBV5-6	14	many	TRBJ2-7	TGTGCCAGCAGCACAGACAGGGGGCAATACGAGCAGTACTTC	CASSTDRGQYEQYF
TRBD2	TRBV7-6	15	-	TRBJ2-3	TGTGCCAGCGGGGGACTAGTCGGCGTTCTAGATACGCAGTATTTT	CASGGLVGVLDTQYF
-	TRBV28	15	-	TRBJ2-2	TGTGCCAGCAGTGTCAGATTAACGAACACCGGGGAGCTGTTTTTT	CASSVRLTNTGELFF
-	TRBV7-3	13	-	TRBJ2-7	TGTGCCAGCAGCCCGGACAGCAAATACGAGCAGTACTTC	CASSPDSKYEQYF
-	TRBV28	14	-	TRBJ1-1	TGTGCCAGCGCCCCGAAGTGGATGAACACTGAAGCTTTCTTT	CASAPKWMNTEAFF
-	TRBV6-5	15	-	TRBJ2-5	TGTGCCAGCAGTTACTCTGGGTCGGGAGCAGAGACCCAGTACTTC	CASSYSGSGAETQYF
-	TRBV23-1	15	-	TRBJ1-1	TGCGCCAGCAGTCTAGGGGCGGAGTGCAACACTGAAGCTTTCTTT	CASSLGAECNTEAFF
-	TRBV28	15	once	TRBJ1-3	TGTGCCAGCAGCTTACCGAGACACTCTGGAAACACCATATATTTT	CASSLPRHSGNTIYF
TRBD1	TRBV9	15	-	TRBJ2-5	TGTGCCAGCAGCTACGACCGAGGGGGCGGGGAGACCCAGTACTTC	CASSYDRGGGETQYF